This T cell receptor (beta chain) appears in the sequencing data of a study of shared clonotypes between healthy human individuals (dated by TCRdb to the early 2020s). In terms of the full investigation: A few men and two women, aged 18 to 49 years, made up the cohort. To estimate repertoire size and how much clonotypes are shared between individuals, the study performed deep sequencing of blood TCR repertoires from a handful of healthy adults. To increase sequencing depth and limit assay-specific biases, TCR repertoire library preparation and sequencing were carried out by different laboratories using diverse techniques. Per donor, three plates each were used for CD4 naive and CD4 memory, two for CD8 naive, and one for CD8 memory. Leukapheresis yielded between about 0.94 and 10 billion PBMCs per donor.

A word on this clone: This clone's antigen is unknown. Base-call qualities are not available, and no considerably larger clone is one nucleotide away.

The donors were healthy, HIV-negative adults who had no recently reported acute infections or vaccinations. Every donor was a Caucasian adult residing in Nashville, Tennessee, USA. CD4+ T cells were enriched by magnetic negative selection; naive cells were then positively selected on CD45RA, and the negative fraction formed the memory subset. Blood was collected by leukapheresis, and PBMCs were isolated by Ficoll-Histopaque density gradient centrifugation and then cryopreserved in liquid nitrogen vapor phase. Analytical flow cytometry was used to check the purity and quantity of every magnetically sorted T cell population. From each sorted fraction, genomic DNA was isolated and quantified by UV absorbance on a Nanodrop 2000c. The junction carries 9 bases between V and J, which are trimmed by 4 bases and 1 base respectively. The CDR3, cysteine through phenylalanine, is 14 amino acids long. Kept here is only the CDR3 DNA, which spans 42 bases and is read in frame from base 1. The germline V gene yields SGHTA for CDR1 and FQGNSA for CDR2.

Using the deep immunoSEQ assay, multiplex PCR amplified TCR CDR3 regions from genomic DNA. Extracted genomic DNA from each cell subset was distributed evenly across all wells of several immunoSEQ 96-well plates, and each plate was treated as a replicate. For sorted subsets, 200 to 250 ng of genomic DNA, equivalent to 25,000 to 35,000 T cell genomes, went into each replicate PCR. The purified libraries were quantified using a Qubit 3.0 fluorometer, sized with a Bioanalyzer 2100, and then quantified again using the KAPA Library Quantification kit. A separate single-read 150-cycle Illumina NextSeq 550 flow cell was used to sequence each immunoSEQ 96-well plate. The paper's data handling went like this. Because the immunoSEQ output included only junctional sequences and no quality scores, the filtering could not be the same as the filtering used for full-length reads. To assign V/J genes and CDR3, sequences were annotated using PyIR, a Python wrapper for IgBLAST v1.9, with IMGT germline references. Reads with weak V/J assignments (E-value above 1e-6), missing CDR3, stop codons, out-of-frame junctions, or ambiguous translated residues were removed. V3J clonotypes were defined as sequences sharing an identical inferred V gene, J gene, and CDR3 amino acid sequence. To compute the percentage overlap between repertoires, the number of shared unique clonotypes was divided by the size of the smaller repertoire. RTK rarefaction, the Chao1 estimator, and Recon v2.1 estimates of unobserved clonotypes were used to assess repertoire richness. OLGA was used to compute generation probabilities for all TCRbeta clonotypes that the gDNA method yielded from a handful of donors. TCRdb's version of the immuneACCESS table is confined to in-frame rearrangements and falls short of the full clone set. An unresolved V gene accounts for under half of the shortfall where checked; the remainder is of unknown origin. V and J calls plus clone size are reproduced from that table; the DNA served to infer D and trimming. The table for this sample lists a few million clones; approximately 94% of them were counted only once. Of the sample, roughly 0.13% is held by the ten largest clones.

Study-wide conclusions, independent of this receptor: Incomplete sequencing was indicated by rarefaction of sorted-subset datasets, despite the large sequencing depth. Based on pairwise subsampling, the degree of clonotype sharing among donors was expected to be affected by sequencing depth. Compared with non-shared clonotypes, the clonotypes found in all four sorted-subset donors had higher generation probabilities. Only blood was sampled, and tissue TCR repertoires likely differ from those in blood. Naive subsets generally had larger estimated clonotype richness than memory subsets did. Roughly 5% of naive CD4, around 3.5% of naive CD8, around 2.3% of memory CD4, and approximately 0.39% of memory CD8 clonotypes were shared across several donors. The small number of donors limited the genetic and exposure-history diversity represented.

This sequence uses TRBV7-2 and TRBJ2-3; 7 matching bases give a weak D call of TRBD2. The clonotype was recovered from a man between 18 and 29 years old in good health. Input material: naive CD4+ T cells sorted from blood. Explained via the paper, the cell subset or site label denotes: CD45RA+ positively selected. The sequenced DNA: TGTGCCAGCAGCTGGGGGGGCCGCACAGATACGCAGTATTTT. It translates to CASSWGGRTDTQYF.